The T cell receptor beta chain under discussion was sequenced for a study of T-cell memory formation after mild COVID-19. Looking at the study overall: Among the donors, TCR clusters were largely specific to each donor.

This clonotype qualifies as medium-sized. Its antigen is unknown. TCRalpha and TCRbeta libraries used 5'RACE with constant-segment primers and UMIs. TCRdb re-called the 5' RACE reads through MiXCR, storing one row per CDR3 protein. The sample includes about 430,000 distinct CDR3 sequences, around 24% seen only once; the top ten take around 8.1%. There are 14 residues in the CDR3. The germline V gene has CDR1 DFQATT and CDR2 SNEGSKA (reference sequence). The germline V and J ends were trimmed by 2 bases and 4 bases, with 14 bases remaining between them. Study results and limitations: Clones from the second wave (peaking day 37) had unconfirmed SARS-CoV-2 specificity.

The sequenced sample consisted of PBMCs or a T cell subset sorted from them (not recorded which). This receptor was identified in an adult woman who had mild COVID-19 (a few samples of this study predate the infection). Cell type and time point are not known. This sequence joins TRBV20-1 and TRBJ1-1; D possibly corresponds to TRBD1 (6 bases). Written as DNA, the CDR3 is TGCAGTGCTAGAATGGGACACCTCCTCACTGAAGCTTTCTTT. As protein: CSARMGHLLTEAFF.